What follows describes a single T cell receptor (beta chain). Its specificity is not known. Sequencing was performed with immunoSEQ multiplex PCR; in TCRdb, only in-frame clones are kept and a portion is missing. This table has around 78,000 clones, roughly nine tenths appearing once. After removal of 7 bases from V and 0 bases from J, the junction contained 6 bases not matched to a gene. This CDR3 contains 15 residues. CDR1 is ENHRY, CDR2 SYGVKD, per germline. The data are from a study of radiation and T cells in renal cell carcinoma. The time point: blood 4 weeks post-SBRT, at nephrectomy. Treatment meaning: 15 Gy SBRT to primary tumor, nephrectomy 4 weeks later. Nephrectomy followed 15 Gy stereotactic body radiation by 4 weeks. Study conclusions and caveats: In blood, top tumor clones expanded by 2 weeks, shrinking by 4. No pretreatment tumor biopsies were available for baseline clonotypes.

V is TRBV10-3 and J is TRBJ2-1, with 7 bases aligning to TRBD1. The receptor's source is a woman in her 70s with renal cell carcinoma. Sample: blood, taken from a patient whose treatment included radiotherapy and nephrectomy. This CDR3 is CAITLDRSSYNEQFF. The CDR3 DNA reads as TGTGCCATCACCCTGGACAGGAGCTCCTACAATGAGCAGTTCTTC.